Sequencing of this T cell receptor (beta chain) was carried out in a study of control samples from healthy donors and cancer patients (dated by TCRdb to 2018 to 2021). CDR1 and CDR2 are drawn from the germline V gene: MDHEN, SYDVKM. V drops 7 bases and J drops 11 bases, leaving 17 bases in between. The CDR3 goes from the cysteine to the phenylalanine over 12 residues. The kept DNA is CDR3 alone, 36 bases in frame from the first base. With respect to this clone: Its antigen is unknown. Qualities for individual bases were not recorded, and no much larger clone is one base off.

Libraries were prepared through the immunoSEQ multiplex PCR assay. TCRdb took this table from immuneACCESS and kept in-frame rearrangements with V and J called. Such tables lack part of the clones; where checked against another copy, unresolved V genes explain under half of the gap, and the rest is unexplained. Here the sample has around 190,000 clones; 85% to 90% occur a single time. Roughly 1.5% of the sample is in the top ten clones. The chain couples TRBV28 to TRBJ1-1; the D gene is perhaps TRBD1, on 5 matching bases. The TCR comes from a woman in her 50s in good health. The specimen was blood. The CDR3 region has the sequence CASTRLRGSAFF. The DNA sequence is as follows: TGTGCCAGCACCAGACTCCGGGGGAGCGCTTTCTTT.